This T cell receptor beta chain came from a study of cytomegalovirus exposure and HLA in healthy donors. Study-wide context: An analysis done earlier identified 117 million unique TCR beta sequences from about 179 million T cells. Study results and caveats: A later analysis showed TCR association rates differing by HLA locus, peaking at DRB1 and lowest at HLA-C.

The PCR made use of 60 Vbeta and 13 Jbeta primers. The table came from immunoSEQ multiplex PCR; TCRdb's copy has only in-frame clones and leaves some out. The profile shows approximately 220,000 clones, about three quarters of them singletons. Germline-derived CDR1 and CDR2 are MNHEY and SVGAGI. V dropped 1 base and J dropped 2 bases, with 9 bases sitting between them. The CDR3 extends over 15 amino acids. Comments on this clone: Its antigen remains unknown.

The sample comprised PBMCs. The V call is TRBV6-5, the J call TRBJ1-3; D may be TRBD1 (6 bases). The TCR comes from a man in his forties or fifties in good health and CMV-seronegative. As DNA, the CDR3 is TGTGCCAGCAGTTACTTCTGGGGGCCTGGAAACACCATATATTTT. Translation gives CASSYFWGPGNTIYF.